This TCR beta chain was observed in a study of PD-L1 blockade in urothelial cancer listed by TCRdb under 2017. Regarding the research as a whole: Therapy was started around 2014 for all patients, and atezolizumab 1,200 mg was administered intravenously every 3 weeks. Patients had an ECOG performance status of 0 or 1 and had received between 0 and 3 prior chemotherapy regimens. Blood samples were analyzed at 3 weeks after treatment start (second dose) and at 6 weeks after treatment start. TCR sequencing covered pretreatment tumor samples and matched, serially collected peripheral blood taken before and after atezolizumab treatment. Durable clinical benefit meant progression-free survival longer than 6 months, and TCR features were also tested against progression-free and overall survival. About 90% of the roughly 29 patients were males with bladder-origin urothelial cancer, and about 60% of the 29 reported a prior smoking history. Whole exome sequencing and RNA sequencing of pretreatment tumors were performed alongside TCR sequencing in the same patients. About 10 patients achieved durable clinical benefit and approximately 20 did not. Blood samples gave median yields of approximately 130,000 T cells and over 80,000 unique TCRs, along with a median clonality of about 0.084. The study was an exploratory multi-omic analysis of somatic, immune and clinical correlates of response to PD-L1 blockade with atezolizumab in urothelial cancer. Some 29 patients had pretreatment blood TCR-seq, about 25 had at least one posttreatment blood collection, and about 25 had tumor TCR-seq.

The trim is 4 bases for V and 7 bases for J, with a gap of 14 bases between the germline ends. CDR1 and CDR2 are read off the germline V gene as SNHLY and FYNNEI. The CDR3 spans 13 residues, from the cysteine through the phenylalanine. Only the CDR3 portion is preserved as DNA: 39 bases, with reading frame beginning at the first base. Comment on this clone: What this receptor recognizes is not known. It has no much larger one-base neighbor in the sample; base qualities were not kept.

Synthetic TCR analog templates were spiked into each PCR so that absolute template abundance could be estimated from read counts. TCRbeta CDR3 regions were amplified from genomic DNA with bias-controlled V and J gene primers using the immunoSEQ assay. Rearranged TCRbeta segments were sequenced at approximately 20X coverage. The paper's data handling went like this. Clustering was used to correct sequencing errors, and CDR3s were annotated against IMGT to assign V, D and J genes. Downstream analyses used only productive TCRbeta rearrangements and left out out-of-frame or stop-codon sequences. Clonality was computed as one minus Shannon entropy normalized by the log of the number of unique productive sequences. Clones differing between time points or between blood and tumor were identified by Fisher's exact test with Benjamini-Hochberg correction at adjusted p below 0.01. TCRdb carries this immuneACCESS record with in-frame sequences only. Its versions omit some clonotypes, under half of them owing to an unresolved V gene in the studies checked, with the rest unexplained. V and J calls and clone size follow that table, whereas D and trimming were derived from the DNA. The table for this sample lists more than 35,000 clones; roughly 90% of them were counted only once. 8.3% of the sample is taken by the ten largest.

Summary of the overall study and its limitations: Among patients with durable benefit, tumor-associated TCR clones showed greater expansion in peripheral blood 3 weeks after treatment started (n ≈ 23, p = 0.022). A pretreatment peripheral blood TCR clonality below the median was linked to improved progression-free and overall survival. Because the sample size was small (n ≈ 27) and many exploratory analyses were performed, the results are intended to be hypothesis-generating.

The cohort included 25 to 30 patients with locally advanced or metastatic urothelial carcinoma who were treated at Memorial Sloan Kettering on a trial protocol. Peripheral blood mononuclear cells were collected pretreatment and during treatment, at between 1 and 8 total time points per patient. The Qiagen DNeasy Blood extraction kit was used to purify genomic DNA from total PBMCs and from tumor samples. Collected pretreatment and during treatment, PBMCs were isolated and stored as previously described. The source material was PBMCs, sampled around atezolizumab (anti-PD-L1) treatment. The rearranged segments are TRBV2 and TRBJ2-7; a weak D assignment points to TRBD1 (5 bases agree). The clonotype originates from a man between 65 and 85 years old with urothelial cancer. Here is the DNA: TGTGCCAGCAGTGCTGGACCGGACACAGAGCAGTACTTC. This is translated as CASSAGPDTEQYF.